The 10 T cell receptor beta chains below were found in one sample sequenced in a study of beta chain features in type 1 diabetes. Isolated RNA was reverse transcribed in full, so expressed TCRB transcripts were sequenced. This table comes from immunoSEQ multiplex PCR, and its TCRdb copy is limited to in-frame clones, with some not included. Among approximately 160,000 clones listed, 7.5% to 10% were seen once. Sequenced sample: central memory CD4+ T cells from blood. The receptors originated from a man between 18 and 35 years old in good health.

The J gene is TRBJ2-1, the V gene TRBV15; TRBD2 aligns across 7 bases. CDR1 and CDR2 from the germline V gene are LNHNV and YYDKDF (reference sequence). The CDR3 loop spans 13 amino acids. The trim removed 3 bases at V and 10 bases at J, leaving 6 bases unmatched. Here the CDR3 reads CATSRATGGEQFF. The CDR3 bases are TGTGCCACCAGCAGGGCCACGGGGGGAGAGCAGTTCTTC.

This sequence joins TRBV10-3 and TRBJ1-5; unclear D gene. V lost 7 bases and J 6 bases, leaving 13 bases between the germline ends. This CDR3 comprises 13 residues. Germline CDR1 ENHRY, CDR2 SYGVKD. The CDR3, as DNA: TGTGCCATCAACGACCGCGACACTCAGCCCCAGCATTTT. Protein: CAINDRDTQPQHF.

The chain combines TRBV10-3 with TRBJ1-5; D remains unclear. Germline V gives CDR1 ENHRY, CDR2 SYGVKD. The CDR3 covers 13 residues. V was clipped by 2 bases and J by 4 bases, with 6 bases between them. The CDR3 reads CAISEGGNQPQHF. The DNA for the CDR3 is TGTGCCATCAGTGAGGGAGGAAATCAGCCCCAGCATTTT.

This clone has more than one count but fewer than ten. The J gene is TRBJ2-2, the V gene TRBV7-3; 7 bases align to TRBD1. After removal of 3 bases from V and 6 bases from J, the junction contained 7 bases not matched to a gene. The CDR3 sequence is 15 residues long. CDR1 is SGHTA, CDR2 FQGTGA, per germline. The CDR3 spells CASSFSPGGSGELFF. Written as DNA, the CDR3 is TGTGCCAGCAGCTTCAGTCCAGGGGGATCCGGGGAGCTGTTTTTT. Together with reference TRBV7-3 and TRBJ2-2, the CDR3 gives the full variable domain: GAGVSQTPSNKVTEKGKYVELRCDPISGHTALYWYRQSLGQGPEFLIYFQGTGAADDSGLPNDRFFAVRPEGSVSTLKIQRTERGDSAVYLCASSFSPGGSGELFFGEGSRLTVL.

Only a few counts were recorded for this clone. The rearrangement joins TRBV4-2 to TRBJ1-1; possibly TRBD1 for D (5 bases). The germline V gene has CDR1 LGHNA and CDR2 YNFKEQ. V gave up 1 base and J gave up 5 bases, with 26 bases separating them. The CDR3 covers 19 residues. The CDR3 reads CASSQVDSLVEGGGTEAFF. The CDR3 DNA sequence: TGTGCCAGCAGCCAAGTTGATTCCTTGGTGGAGGGTGGGGGAACTGAAGCTTTCTTT.

The chain combines TRBV7-3 with TRBJ1-2; 9 positions agree with TRBD1. The CDR3 runs to 15 residues. V trimming: 5 bases; J trimming: 5 bases; junction bases outside the gene matches: 9. Looked up from germline, CDR1 is SGHTA and CDR2 is FQGTGA. This CDR3 is CASSPNRGREYGYTF. CDR3 coding DNA: TGTGCCAGCAGCCCTAACAGGGGGCGTGAATATGGCTACACCTTC.

The CDR3 sequence: CASSRRERIAGSSYNEQFF. CDR3 DNA sequence: TGTGCCAGCAGCCGAAGAGAAAGAATAGCGGGTAGCTCCTACAATGAGCAGTTCTTC. The chain is built from TRBV11-2 and TRBJ2-1; TRBD2 matches 7 bases. V lost 5 bases and J lost 0; bases outside the gene matches: 16. CDR3 size: 19 residues. Germline V CDR1 and CDR2: SGHAT, FQNNGV.

This clone was seen ten or more times. The genes are TRBV23-1 and TRBJ2-7, with D unclear. TRBV23-1 belongs to the ORF category, with a function that is uncertain. Trimming left V 0 bases short and J 2 bases short, with 11 bases between. CDR3 length: 15 amino acids. The DNA of the CDR3 is TGCGCCAGCAGTCAATCATACACAACTACCTACGAGCAGTACTTC. It is translated as CASSQSYTTTYEQYF.

This clone was recorded many times. This chain joins TRBV4-3 and TRBJ2-7; 9 bases align to TRBD1. V shed 4 bases and J 7 bases; nucleotides not matched to a gene: 8. Germline loops: CDR1 LGHNA, CDR2 YSLEER. The CDR3 length is 14 residues. CDR3 in DNA: TGCGCCAGCAGCCCGGGACAGGGATTGAGGGAGCAGTACTTC. Translating gives CASSPGQGLREQYF.

This clone was detected a few times. In nucleotides, the CDR3 is TGTGCCACCAGCAGAGCCTCGACCGGGAGAGATACGCAGTATTTT. Its protein is CATSRASTGRDTQYF. The chain joins TRBV15 to TRBJ2-3, with D possibly TRBD2 on 6 matching bases. Germline V CDR1 and CDR2: LNHNV, YYDKDF (reference sequence). This CDR3 comprises 15 residues. Between the trimmed V and J ends, which lost 1 base and 5 bases, there was a span of 13 bases.